The present T cell receptor (beta chain) was sequenced within a study of T cells in Graves' hyperthyroidism and ophthalmopathy (dated by TCRdb to between 2018 and 2021). At the level of the whole study: Peripheral blood samples were taken at initial diagnosis, before any treatment was given. A discovery cohort of around 98 patients, fewer than 50 with Graves' ophthalmopathy and more than 55 with stable Graves' hyperthyroidism, was used to find distinguishing TCR V-J signatures. An independent validation cohort of some 18 hyperthyroidism patients and approximately 17 patients who later progressed to ophthalmopathy tested prospective prediction of ophthalmopathy. The study also compared thyroid tissue and blood T-cell repertoires from over 5 Graves' hyperthyroidism patients. The paper reports TCR Vbeta CDR3 sequencing of some 140 peripheral blood samples: 43 ophthalmopathy, roughly 74 hyperthyroidism and around 17 progressor patients. Once sampling was done, hyperthyroidism patients were given methimazole at a starting dose of 30 mg daily, whereas ophthalmopathy patients were given high-dose intravenous methylprednisolone. For training and testing, the roughly 97 patients in the discovery cohort were randomly divided in a 7:3 ratio. The study at large found these results: Most expanded thyroid clonotypes (frequency above 0.001) were also found in blood, which suggests that blood repertoires may mirror thyroid immune responses. No statistical method was used to set the sample size in advance, and investigators knew the group allocation. A model built on a 13 V-J signature distinguished ophthalmopathy from stable hyperthyroidism, reaching around 88% sensitivity and about 81% specificity in cross-validation and 80%/75% in testing. In validation, the model predicted progression to ophthalmopathy a median of 6.5 months before onset, with over 60% sensitivity and roughly 73% specificity.

Hyperthyroidism patients were aged 18 to 65 years and newly diagnosed, with disease duration of less than 2 months. Exclusion was applied to patients with uncontrolled infections, other autoimmune diseases, pregnancy or lactation. Diagnoses were established on the basis of clinical symptoms, serum thyroxine and TRAb, thyroid ultrasound, and orbital computed tomography. Blood from progressor patients was drawn when they were first diagnosed with hyperthyroidism, before any ophthalmopathy symptoms appeared. PBMCs were separated from 10 ml of fresh peripheral blood using Ficoll-Paque density gradient centrifugation. Patients classed as progressors first received a Graves' hyperthyroidism diagnosis and then went on to develop ophthalmopathy during follow-up. Total RNA was extracted using Trizol reagent, and RNA quality was assessed on an Agilent 2100 Bioanalyzer. This clonotype was detected ten times or more. Its antigen remains undetermined. One base away there is no much larger clone; base qualities are not given.

The TCR beta CDR3 regions were amplified from RNA transcripts. The TCR CDR3 was subjected to a first round of RT-PCR using the HTBI primer set and the Qiagen OneStep RT-PCR kit. Libraries were constructed in a second round of multiplex PCR, after which size selection and purification were carried out. Sequencing of the libraries was done on an Illumina HiSeq2000 using paired-end 100 bp reads. On the authors' methods: SOAPnuke was used to process the raw data, throwing out any read that contained adapters or uncalled bases, had a mean Phred below 15, or lacked an exact constant-primer or identifier match. COPE v1.2.5 was used to merge the high-quality paired reads, and each unique nucleotide sequence was defined as a clonotype. MiTCR v1.1 was used to align the clonotypes against IMGT TRBV, TRBD and TRBJ reference segments. Analysis was restricted to V-J combinations with a frequency above 0.0001, which covered about 99% of repertoires. The TCS score was defined as F50 (clonal expansion) divided by E x V (chaos), with BLOSUM62-based TCRdist calculated between CDR3 peptides within each V-J. Welch's t-statistics and random forest reduced around 550 V-J features to around 14, which were used in a naive Bayes classifier (R e1071). The public reads were reprocessed in TCRdb via fastp at Q25 and MiXCR, keeping in-frame beta chains. Rows merge per CDR3 protein into single entries with the most common DNA and genes. The V and J calls follow TCRdb's processing rather than the paper's. Present in this sample are 110,000 to 150,000 distinct CDR3 sequences, roughly a fifth of which were seen just once. In total, the top ten clones hold 60% to 80% of the sample.

The receptor was isolated from a woman in her forties or fifties with Graves' hyperthyroidism that later progressed to Graves' ophthalmopathy. The sample comprised blood.

This receptor has the CDR3 CSASGTSGEKLFF. Read as DNA, the sequence is TGCAGTGCTTCCGGGACCTCTGGGGAAAAACTGTTTTTT. The chain is made from TRBV20-1 and TRBJ1-4; TRBD1 is possibly the D segment (5 matching bases). The germline ends are 15 bases apart after V is trimmed by 5 bases and J by 8 bases. The CDR1 and CDR2 encoded by the germline V gene (reference sequence) are DFQATT and SNEGSKA. Inclusive of the bounding cysteine and phenylalanine, the CDR3 is 13 residues long. The entry retains the CDR3 DNA only, 39 bases that are in frame from base 1.